The 2 T cell receptor beta chains below come from one sample, sequenced in a study of identical twins. One entry per CDR3 protein results from TCRdb running MiXCR on the 5' RACE reads. Among some 230,000 distinct CDR3 sequences, 5.5% to 7.5% were seen once, and the ten largest hold roughly 14%. The sample was also reused in another study, on T cells expressing NK-cell markers.

The sequencing input was CD8+ T cells sorted from blood. All receptors come from a woman aged 18 to 35 in good health.

This clonotype has ten or more counts. This sequence joins TRBV6-5 and TRBJ2-3, with a weak D call TRBD2 (6 bases). Between the trimmed V and J ends, which lost 0 bases and 0 bases, there was a span of 13 bases. This CDR3 comprises 17 residues. Germline V gene data show CDR1 as MNHEY and CDR2 as SVGAGI. CDR3 in DNA: TGTGCCAGCAGTTACTCCCCAGCGGGCGGAAGCACAGATACGCAGTATTTT. It specifies CASSYSPAGGSTDTQYF.

This clonotype was recorded a few times. The chain uses TRBV5-6 and TRBJ2-7; D not certain. The V gene lost 4 bases and the J gene lost 3 bases, with 14 bases spanning the gap. The CDR3 spans 14 residues. In germline, CDR1 is SGHDT, CDR2 YYEEEE. In nucleotides, the CDR3 is TGTGCCAGCAGCCTAGAACTAAACATCTACGAGCAGTACTTC. The encoded protein is CASSLELNIYEQYF.